Shown below are 11 T cell receptor beta chains from a single sample sequenced in a study of spatial heterogeneity in lung cancer. As for time point: sample taken at primary tumor resection. For these receptors, no antigen is known. Study outcomes and limitations: For expanded intratumoral alpha and beta TCRs, counts tracked tumor mutation counts.

TCRdb re-called the 5' RACE reads through MiXCR, storing one row per CDR3 protein. Found here are 100,000 to 110,000 distinct CDR3 sequences, 4.4% of them singletons; the top ten hold 21%. The sample in question was lung tumor tissue, obtained at surgery. The receptors shown here come from a male donor with early-stage non-small cell lung cancer.

Only a few counts were recorded for this clonotype. The chain links TRBV10-3 to TRBJ1-6; D ambiguous. The germline V gene has CDR1 ENHRY and CDR2 SYGVKD. The CDR3 covers 13 residues. The V end was cut by 11 bases, the J end by 5 bases, with 13 bases between. CDR3 DNA: TGTGCCGCACACAGCGAAAATAATTCACCCCTCCACTTT. This sequence encodes CAAHSENNSPLHF.

The chain combines TRBV6-5 with TRBJ2-7; 9 bases align to TRBD1. Germline trimming cut 7 bases from V and 7 bases from J; bases unmatched to any gene: 14. Germline-derived CDR1 and CDR2 are MNHEY and SVGAGI. This CDR3 has 15 amino acids. CDR3 in DNA: TGTGCCAGCAAAGCACCCGGACAGGGGCGCGGGGAGCAGTACTTC. The encoded protein is CASKAPGQGRGEQYF.

This clonotype was detected ten times or more. The chain employs TRBV12-3 or TRBV12-4 and TRBJ2-5; 7 nucleotides line up with TRBD1. V dropped 2 bases and J dropped 5; count of bases not matched to a gene: 2. The CDR3 extends over 13 amino acids. In DNA, the CDR3 is TGTGCCAGCAGTTTATTCAGGGGGGAGACCCAGTACTTC. Translating it yields CASSLFRGETQYF.

This clonotype was counted many times. The V gene is TRBV9, the J gene TRBJ1-4; D may be TRBD1 (5 bases). Trimming shortened V by 0 bases and J by 5 bases, and 11 bases separated the two germline ends. The V gene's germline CDR1 is SGDLS and CDR2 YYNGEE. This CDR3 has 15 residues. The CDR3 DNA reads TGTGCCAGCAGCGTAGGTCCAGGGCGAAATGAAAAACTGTTTTTT. Protein: CASSVGPGRNEKLFF.

This clonotype was recorded at least ten times. The rearrangement joins TRBV2 to TRBJ2-5; D not certain. Per germline, CDR1 SNHLY and CDR2 FYNNEI. The CDR3 sequence is 15 residues long. Trimming removed 3 bases from V and 1 base from J, with 12 bases in between. The CDR3 region is CASSDWAVGQETQYF. In DNA, the CDR3 is TGTGCCAGCAGTGATTGGGCTGTTGGCCAAGAGACCCAGTACTTC.

This clonotype appeared many times. The chain couples TRBV12-5 to TRBJ1-5; no reliable D call. Trimming took 1 base from V and 3 from J, leaving 1 base between them. This CDR3 has 12 residues. Germline CDR1 reads LGHNT; CDR2 reads FRNRAP. The CDR3 nucleotides read TGTGCTAGTGGTTTGGACAATCAGCCCCAGCATTTT. This codes for CASGLDNQPQHF. Drawing the rest from reference TRBV12-5 and TRBJ1-5, the complete variable domain is DARVTQTPRHKVTEMGQEVTMRCQPILGHNTVFWYRQTMMQGLELLAYFRNRAPLDDSGMPKDRFSAEMPDATLATLKIQPSEPRDSAVYFCASGLDNQPQHFGDGTRLSIL.

This clonotype was seen ten or more times. V is TRBV10-3 and J is TRBJ2-3; 10 nucleotides agree with TRBD2. The CDR3 loop spans 14 amino acids. CDR1 ENHRY and CDR2 SYGVKD come from the germline V gene. After removal of 6 bases from V and 4 bases from J, the junction contained 4 bases not matched to a gene. The CDR3 nucleotides read TGTGCCATCAGCCCCGGGACTAGCGCAGATACGCAGTATTTT. It specifies CAISPGTSADTQYF.

The rearrangement uses TRBV6-1 and TRBJ2-3; no firm D call. V was cut by 3 bases and J by 2 bases, with 15 bases left in between. Looked up from germline, CDR1 is MNHNS and CDR2 is SASEGT. The CDR3 length is 16 residues. Here the CDR3 reads CASSDLGTRFTDTQYF. The CDR3 coding sequence is TGTGCCAGCAGTGACCTGGGAACCAGATTCACAGATACGCAGTATTTT.

A few counts support this clonotype. V is TRBV11-1 and J is TRBJ2-1; 8 bases are shared with TRBD2. V gave up 5 bases and J gave up 0 bases; unmatched junction bases: 3. CDR3 length equals 15 residues. Looked up from germline, CDR1 is SGHAT and CDR2 is FQDESV (reference sequence). The CDR3 here is CASSILADSYNEQFF. The CDR3 coding sequence is TGTGCCAGCAGCATACTAGCGGACTCCTACAATGAGCAGTTCTTC.

This clonotype was found many times. The chain joins TRBV11-3 to TRBJ2-7; TRBD1 might be the D (6 bases). V gave up 5 bases and J gave up 5 bases, with 16 bases separating them. Germline CDR1 SGHNT, CDR2 YENEEA. The CDR3 spans 14 residues. CDR3 in amino acids: CASSQGGQGHEQYF. Written as DNA, the CDR3 is TGTGCCAGCAGCCAAGGGGGTCAGGGGCACGAGCAGTACTTC. Full variable domain (outside the CDR3, taken from reference TRBV11-3 and TRBJ2-7): EAGVVQSPRYKIIEKKQPVAFWCNPISGHNTLYWYLQNLGQGPELLIRYENEEAVDDSQLPKDRFSAERLKGVDSTLKIQPAELGDSAVYLCASSQGGQGHEQYFGPGTRLTVT.

This clonotype was observed a few times. The chain links TRBV7-2 to TRBJ2-1, with 11 bases fitting TRBD2. Losses at the gene ends were 5 bases for V and 3 bases for J; bases not matched to a gene: 9. Germline values: CDR1 SGHTA, CDR2 FQGNSA. CDR3 length equals 17 residues. CDR3 nucleotides: TGTGCCAGCAGCCCCGCCTGGGGGACTAGCGGCTACAATGAGCAGTTCTTC. Translating gives CASSPAWGTSGYNEQFF.